The sample holds one count of the clone carrying this TCR beta chain. Its antigen is not known. The sample belongs to a study of cytomegalovirus exposure and HLA in healthy donors. Overall study findings and caveats: As a later analysis showed, a missense DCLRE1C variant was linked to trimming of TCR beta V- and J-genes. Per a later analysis, HLA-associated TCR beta chains showed more clonal expansion than other, equally common TCR beta chains. An analysis that was carried out later associated 16,000 or so TCR beta sequences with HLA alleles at 0.05 false discovery rate.

The ends lost 8 bases at V and 0 bases at J; junction bases unmatched: 10. This CDR3 spans 16 amino acids. Germline CDR1 and CDR2: MNHEY and SMNVEV (reference sequence). 13 Jbeta primers and 60 Vbeta primers were used for the PCR. Libraries were prepared by immunoSEQ multiplex PCR; TCRdb keeps only in-frame clonotypes and omits some of them. The sample comprises around 110,000 clones, around 74% of which are singletons, and 1.5% to 2% rests with the top ten. There were likely unrecorded immune exposures, though donors were nominally healthy when sampled. The TCR sequence derives from a young woman in good health and CMV-seronegative. The sample consisted of PBMCs. This chain connects TRBV27 to TRBJ2-1, with 7 bases aligning to TRBD1. CDR3 in DNA: TGTGCCAGCCTCCTCGGTTGGACAGGCTCCTACAATGAGCAGTTCTTC. Translating gives CASLLGWTGSYNEQFF.